This is a list of T cell receptor beta chains from one sample in a study of blood T cells in healthy people across ages. MiXCR, applied by TCRdb to the 5' RACE reads, yields one record per CDR3 protein. The sample holds around 1,000,000 distinct CDR3 sequences; approximately 25% are singletons and the top ten take approximately 0.79%. These data were also reused for a study on T cells of mothers and their children.

Sequencing was performed on blood. The receptors derive from a girl aged 2 to 9 in good health. Each CDR3 is given with its conserved first and last residue. D genes are given only for firm matches. Size tells how often a clone was seen (once, few, many) or the class of an expanded clone, and some rows leave it out.

J,size,V,D,DNA,CDR3
TRBJ2-7,-,TRBV28,-,TGTGCCAGCAGCGTGACAGCTCTTGGTTGGTACGAGCAGTACTTC,CASSVTALGWYEQYF
TRBJ1-4,-,TRBV4-1,-,TGCGCCAGCAGCGAAAGTCCTTCCCCAACTAATGAAAAACTGTTTTTT,CASSESPSPTNEKLFF
TRBJ2-7,-,TRBV7-2,-,TGTGCCAGCAGCTTGGGTTCACCTGGGTGGTCCTACGAGCAGTACTTC,CASSLGSPGWSYEQYF
TRBJ2-7,few,TRBV12-3/TRBV12-4,TRBD1,TGTGCCAGCAGCGACAGGGTATCCTACGAGCAGTACTTC,CASSDRVSYEQYF
TRBJ2-1,once,TRBV20-1,-,TGCAGTGCTAGAGATTTTACCTCTCACCATGAGCAGTTCTTC,CSARDFTSHHEQFF
TRBJ2-7,-,TRBV12-3/TRBV12-4,TRBD2,TGTGCCAGCAGTCCTGCGACTAGCGGGATATACGAGCAGTACTTC,CASSPATSGIYEQYF
TRBJ2-7,many,TRBV7-9,TRBD1,TGTGCCAGCAGTTTAGAAGGGGGCCGCTACGAGCAGTACTTC,CASSLEGGRYEQYF
TRBJ2-7,-,TRBV6-5,-,TGTGCCAGCAGAGAGGGGCTCACCGAGCACTACTTC,CASREGLTEHYF
TRBJ2-3,-,TRBV21-1,-,TGTGCCAGCTTTCGTTTGCTAGCGGGAGTCTTAGAAAGAGATACGCAGTATTTT,CASFRLLAGVLERDTQYF
TRBJ2-7,once,TRBV4-2,TRBD2,TGTGCCAGCAGCCACCGACTAGCGGCATACGAGCAGTACTTC,CASSHRLAAYEQYF
TRBJ2-5,few,TRBV11-2,-,TGTGCCAGCAGCCCGCGGACCCGGGCCGATCAAGAGACCCAGTACTTC,CASSPRTRADQETQYF
TRBJ2-4,-,TRBV28,-,TGTGCCAGCAGTTTTGGGGTAGCCAAAAACATTCAGTACTTC,CASSFGVAKNIQYF
TRBJ2-7,-,TRBV20-1,-,TGCAGTGCTAGAGAGGGCCCACTTTCCTACGAGCAGTACTTC,CSAREGPLSYEQYF
TRBJ2-1,-,TRBV23-1,-,TGCGCCAGCAGTCCCAAGGGTTCTCGGGGGAATGAGCAGTTCTTC,CASSPKGSRGNEQFF
TRBJ1-5,-,TRBV7-8,-,TGTGCCAGCAGCTCATTGACAACCTACAATCAGCCCCAGCATTTT,CASSSLTTYNQPQHF
TRBJ2-1,few,TRBV11-1,-,TGTGCCAGCAGCCCCCGGGGGGCGAACCTCCGATACAATGAGCAGTTCTTC,CASSPRGANLRYNEQFF
TRBJ1-2,few,TRBV29-1,TRBD1,TGCAGCGTTGTGGGACAGGGATATGTTGGCTACACCTTC,CSVVGQGYVGYTF
TRBJ1-4,-,TRBV4-1,-,TGCGCCAGCAGCCAAGATCAGTGGGGAGGGGATGAACTGTTTTTT,CASSQDQWGGDELFF
TRBJ2-1,-,TRBV4-3,TRBD2,TGCGCCAGCAGCCAAGATTTGGGGGGGATTGAGCAGTTCTTC,CASSQDLGGIEQFF
TRBJ2-1,once,TRBV24-1,-,TGTGCCACCAGTGAAGGGGGACCCTACAATGAGCAGTTCTTC,CATSEGGPYNEQFF
TRBJ1-2,few,TRBV12-3/TRBV12-4,TRBD1,TGTGCCAGCAGTTTATGGGCGACAGGGAGGGATGGCTACACCTTC,CASSLWATGRDGYTF
TRBJ2-3,-,TRBV15,-,TGTGCCACCAGCAGAGTTTCAGATACGCAGTATTTT,CATSRVSDTQYF
TRBJ2-7,few,TRBV12-5,TRBD1,TGTGCTAGTGGTTTTGGACAGGGTGGGTACGAGCAGTACTTC,CASGFGQGGYEQYF
TRBJ2-7,-,TRBV3-1,-,TGTGCCAGCTCCCCACAAGTAAATGACTACGAGCAGTACTTC,CASSPQVNDYEQYF
TRBJ2-3,few,TRBV27,-,TGTGCCAGCAGTCCACGACTGGACCCCACAGATACGCAGTATTTT,CASSPRLDPTDTQYF
TRBJ2-5,once,TRBV3-1,TRBD2,TGTGCCAGCAGCCTCACCTGGGTCGGGGGGGAAGAGACCCAGTACTTC,CASSLTWVGGEETQYF
TRBJ2-7,-,TRBV20-1,TRBD2,TGCAGTGCCCGAACTAGCGGGGGAGACTACGAGCAGTACTTC,CSARTSGGDYEQYF
TRBJ2-1,-,TRBV20-1,-,TGCAGTGCAGATGGACTGAACTACAATGAGCAGTTCTTC,CSADGLNYNEQFF
TRBJ2-3,-,TRBV13,-,TGTGCCAGCAGCTTGAGGGGGTACAGGGCTAGCACAGATACGCAGTATTTT,CASSLRGYRASTDTQYF
TRBJ2-1,many,TRBV29-1,-,TGCAGCGTCAGTCAACCCCGAAGCAATGAGCAGTTCTTC,CSVSQPRSNEQFF
TRBJ2-3,-,TRBV27,TRBD2,TGTGCCAGCAGTTTGTGGCGGCAGGGAGCGGGAGTTAGCACAGATACGCAGTATTTT,CASSLWRQGAGVSTDTQYF
TRBJ2-5,-,TRBV6-5,-,TGTGCCAGCAGTTACGGACCAGCTCTTTCGGAGACCCAGTACTTC,CASSYGPALSETQYF
TRBJ1-5,-,TRBV7-9,-,TGTGCCAGCAGCCATACAGGGCCGACGGGACAGCCCCAGCATTTT,CASSHTGPTGQPQHF
TRBJ1-2,-,TRBV4-1,-,TGCGCCAGCAGCCAGGGAGGACTTGAGGGTCACCATGGCTACACCTTC,CASSQGGLEGHHGYTF
TRBJ1-4,once,TRBV29-1,-,TGTAGCGTTGAAGATGGCGCGAATGAAAAACTGTTTTTT,CSVEDGANEKLFF
TRBJ2-1,few,TRBV5-1,-,TGCGCCAGCGGTCAAATACAGGGTAGGGAGGAGCAGTTCTTC,CASGQIQGREEQFF
TRBJ1-4,-,TRBV7-2,TRBD1,TGTGCCAGCAGCTTAGAGGGACAGGGGGATGAAAAACTGTTTTTT,CASSLEGQGDEKLFF
TRBJ1-2,-,TRBV29-1,-,TGCAGCACCAGGGATAACTATGGCTACACCTTC,CSTRDNYGYTF
TRBJ2-7,-,TRBV24-1,-,TGTGCCACGCAAGGAACAGGGAGCTCCTACGAGCAGTACTTC,CATQGTGSSYEQYF
TRBJ2-7,few,TRBV27,-,TGTGCCAGCAGCCCGACAGCCCGAACCTACGAGCAGTACTTC,CASSPTARTYEQYF
TRBJ1-6,-,TRBV6-1,TRBD1,TGTGCCAGCAGTGCGGGACAGGGGATCTCCTATAATTCACCCCTCCACTTT,CASSAGQGISYNSPLHF
TRBJ2-7,-,TRBV7-2,TRBD2,TGTGCCAGCAGCTCTACCTTGGGGGGACTAGAGTTTCGCGAGCAGTACTTC,CASSSTLGGLEFREQYF